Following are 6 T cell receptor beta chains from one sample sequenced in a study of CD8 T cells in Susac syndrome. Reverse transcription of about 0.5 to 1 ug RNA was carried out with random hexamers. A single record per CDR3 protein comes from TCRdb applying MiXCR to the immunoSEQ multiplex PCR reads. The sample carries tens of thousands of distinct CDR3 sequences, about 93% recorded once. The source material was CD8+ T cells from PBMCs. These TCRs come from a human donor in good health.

The CDR3 sequence: CASSSGPLPYEQYF. DNA of the CDR3: TGTGCCAGCAGCAGCGGACCCTTGCCCTACGAGCAGTACTTC. V and J are TRBV12-3 or TRBV12-4 and TRBJ2-7; TRBD2 might be the D (5 bases). The length of the CDR3 is 14 residues. V shed 6 bases and J shed 2 bases, with 14 bases lying between them.

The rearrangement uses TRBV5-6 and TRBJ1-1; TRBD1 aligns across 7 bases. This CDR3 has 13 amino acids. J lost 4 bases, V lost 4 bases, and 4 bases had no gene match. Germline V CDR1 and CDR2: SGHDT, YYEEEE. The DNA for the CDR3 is TGTGCCAGCAGCCCGGCAGGGGGCACTGAAGCTTTCTTT. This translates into CASSPAGGTEAFF.

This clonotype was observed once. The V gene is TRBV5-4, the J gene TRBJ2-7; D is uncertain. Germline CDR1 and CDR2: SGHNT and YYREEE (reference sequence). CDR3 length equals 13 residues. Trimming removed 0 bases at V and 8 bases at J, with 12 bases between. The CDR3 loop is CASSLEQYTQQYF. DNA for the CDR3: TGTGCCAGCAGCTTGGAACAGTATACTCAGCAGTACTTC.

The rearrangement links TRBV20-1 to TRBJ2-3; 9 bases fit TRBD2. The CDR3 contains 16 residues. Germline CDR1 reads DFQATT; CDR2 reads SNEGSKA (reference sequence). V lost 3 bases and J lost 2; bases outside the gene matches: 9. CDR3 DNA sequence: TGCAGTGCTAGCCGGAGCGGGAGGAGGACCACAGATACGCAGTATTTT. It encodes CSASRSGRRTTDTQYF.

CDR3: CASTQGQLDQPQHF. CDR3 DNA: TGTGCCAGCACCCAAGGGCAGCTAGATCAGCCCCAGCATTTT. The gene calls are TRBV13 and TRBJ1-5; unclear D gene. Germline values: CDR1 PRHDT, CDR2 FYEKMQ (reference sequence). Trimming cost V 7 bases and J 5 bases, with 15 bases left between them. This CDR3 comprises 14 residues.

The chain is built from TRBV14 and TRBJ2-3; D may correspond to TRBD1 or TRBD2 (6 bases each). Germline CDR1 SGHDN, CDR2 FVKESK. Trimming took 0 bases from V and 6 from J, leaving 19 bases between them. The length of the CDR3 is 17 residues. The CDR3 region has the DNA TGTGCCAGCAGCCAAGATGAGGGGGGTCTACAGGCTGATACGCAGTATTTT. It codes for CASSQDEGGLQADTQYF.